This TCR beta chain was profiled in a study of siplizumab effects on memory and regulatory T cells. Data came from immunoSEQ multiplex PCR; TCRdb stores just in-frame clones and leaves some out. The repertoire holds about 50,000 clones, with 93% as singletons. CDR1 MDHEN and CDR2 SYDVKM come from the germline V gene. Trimming removed 8 bases at V and 2 bases at J, with 19 bases between. The length of the CDR3 is 15 residues. The V call is TRBV28, the J call TRBJ2-7, with D perhaps TRBD2 (6 bases). Input material: CD8+ T cells sorted from blood. The TCR was taken from a human donor in good health. CDR3 in DNA: TGTGCCAGCGGTACCGACCCGGAGGGAGCCTACGAGCAGTACTTC. It specifies CASGTDPEGAYEQYF.